The 5 T cell receptor beta chains below come from one sample, sequenced in a study of blood T cell repertoires in COVID-19. Sequencing was performed with immunoSEQ multiplex PCR; in TCRdb, only in-frame clones are kept and a portion is missing. Among approximately 240,000 clones, approximately 84% were seen once, and the ten largest hold around 2.8%. The specimen was peripheral blood. The receptor set was obtained from a woman aged 25 to 39 who had recovered from COVID-19.

This chain connects TRBV27 to TRBJ2-1; D is perhaps TRBD2 (6 bases). V was pared by 4 bases and J by 6 bases, with 13 bases between. Germline V gene lookup returns CDR1 MNHEY and CDR2 SMNVEV (reference sequence). This CDR3 comprises 14 residues. CDR3 DNA sequence: TGTGCCAGCAGTTCGGGGGATGGGTCCAATGAGCAGTTCTTC. This gives the protein CASSSGDGSNEQFF.

There are a few counts of this clone. The V and J genes are TRBV7-9 and TRBJ2-1; D remains ambiguous. The CDR3 loop spans 16 amino acids. Germline V gene lookup returns CDR1 SEHNR and CDR2 FQNEAQ (reference sequence). Trimming pared 5 bases from V and 2 bases from J, leaving 16 bases between. This CDR3 reads CASSPGSLRTYNEQFF. DNA of the CDR3: TGTGCCAGCAGCCCGGGTAGCCTTCGCACCTACAATGAGCAGTTCTTC.

The chain has TRBV6-4 and TRBJ2-2; 7 bases match TRBD2. Germline lookup yields CDR1 MRHNA and CDR2 SNTAGT. V dropped 7 bases and J dropped 3; count of bases not matched to a gene: 11. The CDR3 is 16 residues long. The CDR3 DNA follows: TGTGCCAGCACCCGCGAGGCGGGGGTCTACACCGGGGAGCTGTTTTTT. Protein product: CASTREAGVYTGELFF.

The chain couples TRBV5-1 to TRBJ2-3; 8 bases agree with TRBD1. The junction had 9 bases not matched to a gene; V was cut back by 7 bases and J by 2 bases. Per the germline V gene, CDR1 is SGHRS and CDR2 is YFSETQ. There are 15 residues in the CDR3. The CDR3 nucleotides are TGCGCCAGCTCCCGACAGGGGACCCCCACAGATACGCAGTATTTT. Residues: CASSRQGTPTDTQYF.

The chain is built from TRBV6-1 and TRBJ2-1, with 12 bases fitting TRBD2. Losses at the gene ends were 3 bases for V and 6 bases for J; bases not matched to a gene: 3. Germline V gives CDR1 MNHNS, CDR2 SASEGT. The CDR3 is made up of 15 amino acids. The CDR3, as DNA: TGTGCCAGCAGTGATCTAGCGGGGGGGCCCAATGAGCAGTTCTTC. This encodes CASSDLAGGPNEQFF.